The clone carrying this T cell receptor (beta chain) was seen just once. Cohorts were assigned according to the clinical history that participants reported. Using immunoSEQ multiplex PCR, the repertoire was profiled, and TCRdb retains in-frame clones only, with some absent. Of 230,000 or so clones listed, 86% are singletons. The sample originates from a study of blood T cell repertoires in COVID-19. Germline loops: CDR1 SGHRS, CDR2 YFSETQ. The CDR3 is 12 residues long. V was trimmed by 5 bases and J by 6 bases, leaving 9 bases between them. This rearrangement joins TRBV5-1 to TRBJ2-1; D not certain. This receptor was taken from a woman between 40 and 50 years old with acute COVID-19. Specimen: PBMCs or T cells enriched from blood (not recorded which). CDR3 amino acids: CASSPQPNEQFF. The DNA of the CDR3 is TGCGCCAGCAGTCCACAACCCAATGAGCAGTTCTTC.